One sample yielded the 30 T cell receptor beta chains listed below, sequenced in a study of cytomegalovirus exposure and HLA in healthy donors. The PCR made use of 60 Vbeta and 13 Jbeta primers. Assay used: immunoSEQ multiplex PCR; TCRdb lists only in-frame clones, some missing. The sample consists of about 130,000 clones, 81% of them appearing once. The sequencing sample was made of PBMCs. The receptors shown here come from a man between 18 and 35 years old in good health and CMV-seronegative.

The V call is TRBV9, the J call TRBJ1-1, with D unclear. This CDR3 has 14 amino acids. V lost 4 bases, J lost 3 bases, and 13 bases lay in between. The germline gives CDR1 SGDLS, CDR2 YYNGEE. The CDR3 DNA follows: TGTGCCAGCAGCTCCACTCACGGGGACACTGAAGCTTTCTTT. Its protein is CASSSTHGDTEAFF.

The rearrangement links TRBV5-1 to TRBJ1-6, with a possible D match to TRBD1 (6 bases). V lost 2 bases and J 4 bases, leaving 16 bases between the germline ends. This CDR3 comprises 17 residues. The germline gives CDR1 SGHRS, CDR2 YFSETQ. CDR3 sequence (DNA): TGCGCCAGCAGCTTTGGGACAACTGATCGTTATAATTCACCCCTCCACTTT. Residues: CASSFGTTDRYNSPLHF.

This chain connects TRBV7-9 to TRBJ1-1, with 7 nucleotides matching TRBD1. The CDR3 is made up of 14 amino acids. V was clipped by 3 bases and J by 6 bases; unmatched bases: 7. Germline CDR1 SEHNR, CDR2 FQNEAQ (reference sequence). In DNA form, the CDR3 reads TGTGCCAGCAGCTTGATTACAGGGGCAGCTGAAGCTTTCTTT. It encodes CASSLITGAAEAFF.

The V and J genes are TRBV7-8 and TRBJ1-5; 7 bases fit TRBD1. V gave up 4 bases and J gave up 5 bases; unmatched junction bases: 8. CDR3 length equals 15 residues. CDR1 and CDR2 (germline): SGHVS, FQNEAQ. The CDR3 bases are TGTGCCAGCAGCTACGGGTGGGACAGTTATCAGCCCCAGCATTTT. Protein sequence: CASSYGWDSYQPQHF.

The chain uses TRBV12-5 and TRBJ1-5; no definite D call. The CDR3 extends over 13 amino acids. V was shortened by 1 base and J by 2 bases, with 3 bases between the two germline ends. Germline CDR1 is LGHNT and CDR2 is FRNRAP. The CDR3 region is CASGLAGNQPQHF. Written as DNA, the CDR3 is TGTGCTAGTGGTTTGGCAGGCAATCAGCCCCAGCATTTT.

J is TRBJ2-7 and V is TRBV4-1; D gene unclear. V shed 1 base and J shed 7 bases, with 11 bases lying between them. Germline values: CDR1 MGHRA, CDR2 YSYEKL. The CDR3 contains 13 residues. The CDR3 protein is CASSQVQASEQYF. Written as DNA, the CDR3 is TGCGCCAGCAGCCAAGTTCAGGCGTCTGAGCAGTACTTC.

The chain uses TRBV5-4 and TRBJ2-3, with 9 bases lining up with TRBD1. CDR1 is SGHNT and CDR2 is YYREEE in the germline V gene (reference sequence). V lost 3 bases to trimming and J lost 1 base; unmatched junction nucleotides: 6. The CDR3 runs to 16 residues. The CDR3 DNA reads TGTGCCAGCAGCTCGAAGACAGGGGGACGCACAGATACGCAGTATTTT. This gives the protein CASSSKTGGRTDTQYF.

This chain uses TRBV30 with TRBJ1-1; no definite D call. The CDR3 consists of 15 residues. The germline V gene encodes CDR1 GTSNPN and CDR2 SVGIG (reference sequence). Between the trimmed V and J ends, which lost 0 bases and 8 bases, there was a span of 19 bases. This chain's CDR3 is CAWSVRRAPSPEAFF. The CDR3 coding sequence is TGTGCCTGGAGTGTACGAAGAGCGCCGTCCCCCGAAGCTTTCTTT.

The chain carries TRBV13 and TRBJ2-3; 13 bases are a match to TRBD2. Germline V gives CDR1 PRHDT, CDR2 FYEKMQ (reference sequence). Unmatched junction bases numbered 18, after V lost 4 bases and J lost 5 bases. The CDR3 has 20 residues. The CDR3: CASSSIPGLAGPDVGDTQYF. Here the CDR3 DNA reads TGTGCCAGCAGCTCCATCCCGGGACTAGCGGGACCAGACGTTGGAGATACGCAGTATTTT.

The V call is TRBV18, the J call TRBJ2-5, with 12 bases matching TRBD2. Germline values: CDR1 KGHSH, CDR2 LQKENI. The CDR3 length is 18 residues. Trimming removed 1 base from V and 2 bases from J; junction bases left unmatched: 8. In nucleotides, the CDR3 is TGTGCCAGCTCACCACGGTCTAGCGGGGGGGCCTTTCAAGAGACCCAGTACTTC. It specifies CASSPRSSGGAFQETQYF. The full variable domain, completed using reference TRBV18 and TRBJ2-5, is NAGVMQNPRHLVRRRGQEARLRCSPMKGHSHVYWYRQLPEEGLKFMVYLQKENIIDESGMPKERFSAEFPKEGPSILRIQQVVRGDSAAYFCASSPRSSGGAFQETQYFGPGTRLLVL.

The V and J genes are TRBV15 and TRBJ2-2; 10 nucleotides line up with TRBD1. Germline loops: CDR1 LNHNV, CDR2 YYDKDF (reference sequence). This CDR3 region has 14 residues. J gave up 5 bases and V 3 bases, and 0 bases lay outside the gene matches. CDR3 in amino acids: CATSRGQGTGELFF. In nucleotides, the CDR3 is TGTGCCACCAGCAGGGGACAGGGGACCGGGGAGCTGTTTTTT.

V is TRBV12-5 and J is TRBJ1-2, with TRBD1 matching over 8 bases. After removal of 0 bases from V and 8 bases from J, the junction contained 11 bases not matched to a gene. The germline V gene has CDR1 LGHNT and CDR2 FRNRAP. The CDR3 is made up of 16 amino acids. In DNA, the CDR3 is TGTGCTAGTGGTTTGGTACTAGGACAGGGTTTCGACGGCTACACCTTC. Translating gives CASGLVLGQGFDGYTF.

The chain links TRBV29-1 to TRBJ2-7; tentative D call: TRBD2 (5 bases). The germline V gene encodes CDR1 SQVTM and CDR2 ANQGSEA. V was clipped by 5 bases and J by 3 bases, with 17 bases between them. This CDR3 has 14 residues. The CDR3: CSVKSAGGSYEQYF. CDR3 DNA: TGCAGCGTTAAATCGGCGGGCGGAAGCTACGAGCAGTACTTC.

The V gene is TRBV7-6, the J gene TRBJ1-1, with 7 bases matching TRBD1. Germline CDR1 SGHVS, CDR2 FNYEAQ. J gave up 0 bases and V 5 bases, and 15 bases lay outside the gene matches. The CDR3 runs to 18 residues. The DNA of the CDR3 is TGTGCCAGCAGCCGGTTCCGGGACAGCTCCCTAATGAACACTGAAGCTTTCTTT. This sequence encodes CASSRFRDSSLMNTEAFF.

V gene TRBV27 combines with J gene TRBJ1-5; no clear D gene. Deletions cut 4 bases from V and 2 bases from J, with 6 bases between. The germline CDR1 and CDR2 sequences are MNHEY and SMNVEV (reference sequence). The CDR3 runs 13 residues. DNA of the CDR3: TGTGCCAGCAGTTACCGGGGCAATCAGCCCCAGCATTTT. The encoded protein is CASSYRGNQPQHF.

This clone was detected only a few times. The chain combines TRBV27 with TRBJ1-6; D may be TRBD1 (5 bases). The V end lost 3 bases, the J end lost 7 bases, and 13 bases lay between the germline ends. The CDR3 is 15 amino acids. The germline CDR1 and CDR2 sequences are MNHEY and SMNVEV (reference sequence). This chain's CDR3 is CASSLKGFRNSPLHF. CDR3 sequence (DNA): TGTGCCAGCAGTTTGAAGGGGTTTAGGAATTCACCCCTCCACTTT.

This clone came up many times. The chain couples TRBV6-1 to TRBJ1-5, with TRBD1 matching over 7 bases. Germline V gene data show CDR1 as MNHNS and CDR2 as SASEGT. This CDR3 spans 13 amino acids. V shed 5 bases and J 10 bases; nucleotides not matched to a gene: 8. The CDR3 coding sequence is TGTGCCAGCAGTCCGGGACAGCTTTCTCCCCAGCATTTT. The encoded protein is CASSPGQLSPQHF.

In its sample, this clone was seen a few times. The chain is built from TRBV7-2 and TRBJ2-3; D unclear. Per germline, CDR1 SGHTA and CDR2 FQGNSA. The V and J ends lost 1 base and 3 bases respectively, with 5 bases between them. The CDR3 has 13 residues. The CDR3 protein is CASSLGVTDTQYF. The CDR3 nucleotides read TGTGCCAGCAGCTTAGGTGTAACAGATACGCAGTATTTT.

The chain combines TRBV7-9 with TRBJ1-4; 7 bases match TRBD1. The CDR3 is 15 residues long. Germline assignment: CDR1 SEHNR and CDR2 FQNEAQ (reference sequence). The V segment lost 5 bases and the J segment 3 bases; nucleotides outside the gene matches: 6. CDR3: CASSVWTGSNEKLFF. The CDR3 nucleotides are TGTGCCAGCAGCGTTTGGACAGGCTCTAATGAAAAACTGTTTTTT.

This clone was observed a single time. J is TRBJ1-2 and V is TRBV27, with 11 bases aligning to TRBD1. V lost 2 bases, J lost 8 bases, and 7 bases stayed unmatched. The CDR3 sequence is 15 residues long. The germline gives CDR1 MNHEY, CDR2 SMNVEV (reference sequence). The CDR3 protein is CASSLRTGGRRGYTF. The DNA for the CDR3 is TGTGCCAGCAGTTTAAGGACAGGGGGCAGGCGAGGCTACACCTTC.

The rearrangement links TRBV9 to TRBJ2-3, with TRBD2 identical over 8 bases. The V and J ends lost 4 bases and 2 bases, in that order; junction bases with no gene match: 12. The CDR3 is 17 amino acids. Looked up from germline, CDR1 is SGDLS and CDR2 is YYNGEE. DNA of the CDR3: TGTGCCAGCAGCTTTGTTGGCGGGGGGCCATACACAGATACGCAGTATTTT. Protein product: CASSFVGGGPYTDTQYF.

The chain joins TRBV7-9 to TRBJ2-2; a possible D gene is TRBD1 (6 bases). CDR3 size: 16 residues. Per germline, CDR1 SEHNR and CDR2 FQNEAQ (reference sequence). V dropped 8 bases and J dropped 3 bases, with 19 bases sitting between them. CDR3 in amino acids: CASVPTGRRDTGELFF. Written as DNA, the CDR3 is TGTGCCAGCGTTCCCACAGGGCGCCGGGACACCGGGGAGCTGTTTTTT.

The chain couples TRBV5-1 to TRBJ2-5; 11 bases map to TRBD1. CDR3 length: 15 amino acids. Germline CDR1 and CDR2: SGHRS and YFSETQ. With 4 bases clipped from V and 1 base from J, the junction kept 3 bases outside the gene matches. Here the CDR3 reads CASSGGTGGQETQYF. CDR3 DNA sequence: TGCGCCAGCAGCGGTGGGACAGGGGGCCAAGAGACCCAGTACTTC. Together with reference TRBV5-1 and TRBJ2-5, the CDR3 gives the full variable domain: KAGVTQTPRYLIKTRGQQVTLSCSPISGHRSVSWYQQTPGQGLQFLFEYFSETQRNKGNFPGRFSGRQFSNSRSEMNVSTLELGDSALYLCASSGGTGGQETQYFGPGTRLLVL.

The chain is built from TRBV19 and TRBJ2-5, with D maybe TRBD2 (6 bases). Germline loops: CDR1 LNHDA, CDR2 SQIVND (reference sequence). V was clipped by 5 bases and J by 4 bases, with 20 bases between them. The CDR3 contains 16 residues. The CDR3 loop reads CASSPDGLSIGETQYF. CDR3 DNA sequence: TGTGCCAGTAGTCCCGACGGACTATCGATCGGAGAGACCCAGTACTTC.

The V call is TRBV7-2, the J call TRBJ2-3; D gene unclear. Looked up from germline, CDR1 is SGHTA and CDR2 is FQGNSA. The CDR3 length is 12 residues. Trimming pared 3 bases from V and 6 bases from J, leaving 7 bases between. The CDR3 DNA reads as TGTGCCAGCAGCTTTTCTTCGGATACGCAGTATTTT. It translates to CASSFSSDTQYF. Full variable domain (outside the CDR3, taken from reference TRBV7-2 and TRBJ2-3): GAGVSQSPSNKVTEKGKDVELRCDPISGHTALYWYRQSLGQGLEFLIYFQGNSAPDKSGLPSDRFSAERTGGSVSTLTIQRTQQEDSAVYLCASSFSSDTQYFGPGTRLTVL.

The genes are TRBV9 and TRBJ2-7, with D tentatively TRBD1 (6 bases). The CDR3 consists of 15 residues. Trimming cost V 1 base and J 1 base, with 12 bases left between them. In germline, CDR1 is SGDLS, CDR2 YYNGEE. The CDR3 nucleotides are TGTGCCAGCAGCGTATTGGCAGGGGATTCCTACGAGCAGTACTTC. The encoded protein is CASSVLAGDSYEQYF.

In DNA, the CDR3 is TGTGCCAGCAGCGGAGGGAATCAGCCCCAGCATTTT. This sequence encodes CASSGGNQPQHF. The V call is TRBV27, the J call TRBJ1-5; D is unclear. The CDR3 spans 12 residues. Trimming took off 6 bases at V and 4 bases at J, with 7 bases between the two ends. In germline, CDR1 is MNHEY, CDR2 SMNVEV (reference sequence).

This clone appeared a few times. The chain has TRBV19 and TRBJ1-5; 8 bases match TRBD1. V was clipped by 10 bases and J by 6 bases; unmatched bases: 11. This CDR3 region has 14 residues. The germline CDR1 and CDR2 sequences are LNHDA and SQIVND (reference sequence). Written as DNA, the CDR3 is TGTGCCACTCGACCTGGACAGGGCGGTCAGCCCCAGCATTTT. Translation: CATRPGQGGQPQHF. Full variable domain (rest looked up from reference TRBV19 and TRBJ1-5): DGGITQSPKYLFRKEGQNVTLSCEQNLNHDAMYWYRQDPGQGLRLIYYSQIVNDFQKGDIAEGYSVSREKKESFPLTVTSAQKNPTAFYLCATRPGQGGQPQHFGDGTRLSIL.

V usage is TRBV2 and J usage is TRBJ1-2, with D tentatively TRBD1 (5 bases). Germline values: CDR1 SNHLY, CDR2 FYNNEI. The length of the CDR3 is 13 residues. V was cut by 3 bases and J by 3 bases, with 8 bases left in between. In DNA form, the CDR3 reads TGTGCCAGCAGTGACCGGGACTACTATGGCTACACCTTC. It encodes CASSDRDYYGYTF. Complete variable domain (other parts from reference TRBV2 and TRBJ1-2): EPEVTQTPSHQVTQMGQEVILRCVPISNHLYFYWYRQILGQKVEFLVSFYNNEISEKSEIFDDQFSVERPDGSNFTLKIRSTKLEDSAMYFCASSDRDYYGYTFGSGTRLTVV.

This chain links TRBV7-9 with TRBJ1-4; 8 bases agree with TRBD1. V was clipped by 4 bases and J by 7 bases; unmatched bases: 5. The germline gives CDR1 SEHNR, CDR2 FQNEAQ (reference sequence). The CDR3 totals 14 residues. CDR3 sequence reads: CASSSDRAPEKLFF. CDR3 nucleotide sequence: TGTGCCAGCAGCTCGGACAGGGCACCTGAAAAACTGTTTTTT. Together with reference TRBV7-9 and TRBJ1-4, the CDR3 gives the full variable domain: DTGVSQNPRHKITKRGQNVTFRCDPISEHNRLYWYRQTLGQGPEFLTYFQNEAQLEKSRLLSDRFSAERPKGSFSTLEIQRTEQGDSAMYLCASSSDRAPEKLFFGSGTQLSVL.